The T cell receptor beta chain described here comes from a study of blood T cells in healthy people across ages. The ends were cut back, 2 bases at V and 4 bases at J, with 13 bases in the middle. This CDR3 has 15 amino acids. In germline, CDR1 is SGHDT, CDR2 YYEEEE. Samples each yielded at least 6 micrograms of total RNA. The use of a sample-barcoded 5' primer and a J-beta primer mix characterized a second PCR of roughly 6 to 11 cycles. Each CDR3 protein is one row after TCRdb ran MiXCR on the 5' RACE reads. The sample has about 1.8 million distinct CDR3 sequences; approximately 50% are singletons. The specimen was blood. V is TRBV5-6 and J is TRBJ1-5, with a weak D call TRBD1 (6 bases). The receptor's source is a woman aged 35 to 49 in good health. The CDR3 DNA follows: TGTGCCAGCAGCTTATGGGGGCTATCGAATCAGCCCCAGCATTTT. This gives the protein CASSLWGLSNQPQHF.